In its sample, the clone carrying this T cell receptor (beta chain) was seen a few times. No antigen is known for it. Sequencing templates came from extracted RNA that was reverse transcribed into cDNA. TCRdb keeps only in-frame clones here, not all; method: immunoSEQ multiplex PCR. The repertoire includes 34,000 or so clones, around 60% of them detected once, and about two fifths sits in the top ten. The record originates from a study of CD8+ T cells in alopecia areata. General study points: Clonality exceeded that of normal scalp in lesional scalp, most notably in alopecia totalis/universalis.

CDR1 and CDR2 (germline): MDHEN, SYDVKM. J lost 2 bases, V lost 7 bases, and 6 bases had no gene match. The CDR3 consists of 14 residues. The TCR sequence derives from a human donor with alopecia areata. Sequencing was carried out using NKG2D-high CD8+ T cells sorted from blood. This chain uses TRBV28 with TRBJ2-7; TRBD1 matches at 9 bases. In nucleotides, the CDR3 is TGTGCCAGCACCCCTTGGGACAGGGCCTACGAGCAGTACTTC. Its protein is CASTPWDRAYEQYF.